Sequencing of this T cell receptor beta chain was carried out in a study of Ad26.COV2.S vaccination and SARS-CoV-2 variants. Study details: By the intramuscular route, Ad26.COV2.S was given once, or twice 56 days apart.

Assay used: immunoSEQ multiplex PCR; TCRdb lists only in-frame clones, some missing. The table records some 420,000 clones, roughly 88% of them present only once. This clone was seen only once. Germline V gene sequence: CDR1 SGHAT, CDR2 FQNNGV. Between the trimmed V and J ends, which lost 5 bases and 1 base, there was a span of 12 bases. This CDR3 spans 15 amino acids. Noted treatment: roughly 20 received Ad26.COV2.S at low or high dose, single or two shots; 5 received placebo; per-sample allocation not given. On day 63 after the first injection, vaccine and placebo recipients gave samples. The chain recombines TRBV11-2 with TRBJ2-1; D is possibly TRBD1 (6 bases). The receptor was derived from a person between 18 and 65 years old who received the Ad26.COV2.S COVID-19 vaccine or a placebo. Specimen: peripheral blood, collected in a trial of Ad26.COV2.S vaccine versus placebo. CDR3 loop: CASSLQGRSYNEQFF. CDR3 DNA sequence: TGTGCCAGCAGCCTACAGGGTCGATCCTACAATGAGCAGTTCTTC. The variable domain in full, with the rest retrieved from reference TRBV11-2 and TRBJ2-1, is EAGVAQSPRYKIIEKRQSVAFWCNPISGHATLYWYQQILGQGPKLLIQFQNNGVVDDSQLPKDRFSAERLKGVDSTLKIQPAKLEDSAVYLCASSLQGRSYNEQFFGPGTRLTVL.